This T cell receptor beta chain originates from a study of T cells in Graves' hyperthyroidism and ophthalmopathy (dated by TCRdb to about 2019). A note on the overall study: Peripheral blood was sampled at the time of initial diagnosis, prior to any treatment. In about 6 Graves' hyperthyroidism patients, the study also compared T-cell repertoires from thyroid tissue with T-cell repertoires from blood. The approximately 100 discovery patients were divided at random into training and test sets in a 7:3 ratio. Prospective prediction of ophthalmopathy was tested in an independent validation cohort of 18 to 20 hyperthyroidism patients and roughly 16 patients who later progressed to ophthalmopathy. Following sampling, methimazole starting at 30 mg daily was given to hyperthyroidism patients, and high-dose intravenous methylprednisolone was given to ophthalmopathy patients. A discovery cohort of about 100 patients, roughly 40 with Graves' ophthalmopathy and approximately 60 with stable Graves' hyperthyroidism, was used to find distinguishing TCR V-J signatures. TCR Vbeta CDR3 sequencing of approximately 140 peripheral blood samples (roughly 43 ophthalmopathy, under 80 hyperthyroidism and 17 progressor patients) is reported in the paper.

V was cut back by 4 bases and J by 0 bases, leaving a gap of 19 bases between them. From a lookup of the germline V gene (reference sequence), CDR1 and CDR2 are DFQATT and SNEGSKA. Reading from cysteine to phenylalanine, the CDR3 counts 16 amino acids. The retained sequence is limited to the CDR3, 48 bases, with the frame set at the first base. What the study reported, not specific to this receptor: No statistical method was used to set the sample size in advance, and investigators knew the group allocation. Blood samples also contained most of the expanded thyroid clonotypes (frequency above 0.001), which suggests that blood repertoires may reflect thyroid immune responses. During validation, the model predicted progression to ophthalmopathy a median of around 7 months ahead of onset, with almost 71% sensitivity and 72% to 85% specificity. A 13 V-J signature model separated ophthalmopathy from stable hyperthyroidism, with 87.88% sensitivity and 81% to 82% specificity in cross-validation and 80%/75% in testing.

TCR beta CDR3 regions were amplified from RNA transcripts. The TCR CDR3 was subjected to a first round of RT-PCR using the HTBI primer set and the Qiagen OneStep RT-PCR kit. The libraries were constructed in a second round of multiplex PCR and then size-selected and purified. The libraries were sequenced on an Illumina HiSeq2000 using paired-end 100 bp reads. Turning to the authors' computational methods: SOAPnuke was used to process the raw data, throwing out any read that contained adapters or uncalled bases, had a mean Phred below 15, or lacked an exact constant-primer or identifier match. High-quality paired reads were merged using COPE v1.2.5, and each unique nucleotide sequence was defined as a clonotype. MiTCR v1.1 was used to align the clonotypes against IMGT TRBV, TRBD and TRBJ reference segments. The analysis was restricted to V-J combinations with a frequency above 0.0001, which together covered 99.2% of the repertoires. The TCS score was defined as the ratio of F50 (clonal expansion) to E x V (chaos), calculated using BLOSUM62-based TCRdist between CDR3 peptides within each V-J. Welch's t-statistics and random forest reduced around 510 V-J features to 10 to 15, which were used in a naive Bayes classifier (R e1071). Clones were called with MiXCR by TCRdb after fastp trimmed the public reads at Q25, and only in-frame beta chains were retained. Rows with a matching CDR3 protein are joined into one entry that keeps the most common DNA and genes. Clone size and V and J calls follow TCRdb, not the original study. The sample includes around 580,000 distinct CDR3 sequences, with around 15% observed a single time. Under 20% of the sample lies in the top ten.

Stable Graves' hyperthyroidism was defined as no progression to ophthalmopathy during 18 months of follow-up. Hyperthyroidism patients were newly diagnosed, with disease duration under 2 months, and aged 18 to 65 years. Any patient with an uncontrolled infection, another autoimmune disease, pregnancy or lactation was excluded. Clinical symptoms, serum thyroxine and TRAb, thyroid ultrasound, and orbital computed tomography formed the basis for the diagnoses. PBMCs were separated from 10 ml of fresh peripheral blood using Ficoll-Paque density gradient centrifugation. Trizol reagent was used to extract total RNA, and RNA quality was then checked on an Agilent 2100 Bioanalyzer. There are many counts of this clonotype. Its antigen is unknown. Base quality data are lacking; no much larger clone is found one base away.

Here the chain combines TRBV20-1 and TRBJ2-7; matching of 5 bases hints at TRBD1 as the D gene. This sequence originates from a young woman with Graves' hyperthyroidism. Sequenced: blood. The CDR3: CSANPVGQGSSYEQYF. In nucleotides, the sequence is TGCAGTGCTAACCCGGTCGGGCAGGGAAGCTCCTACGAGCAGTACTTC.